What follows are 27 T cell receptor beta chains derived from one specimen sequenced in a study of blood T cell repertoires in COVID-19. Only in-frame clones appear in the TCRdb table, and some are missing; sequencing was by immunoSEQ multiplex PCR. The table lists 110,000 or so clones, 80% to 90% of them singletons. Input material: peripheral blood. Every receptor here comes from a man in his 70s who had recovered from COVID-19.

CDR3: CASSPPEGSYNEQFF. In DNA, the CDR3 is TGTGCCAGCAGCCCGCCCGAGGGATCCTACAATGAGCAGTTCTTC. The chain combines TRBV7-2 with TRBJ2-1; maybe TRBD2 (5 bases). From germline, CDR1 is SGHTA and CDR2 FQGNSA. CDR3 length equals 15 residues. Between the trimmed V and J ends, which lost 5 bases and 1 base, there was a span of 12 bases.

The DNA for the CDR3 is TGTGCCAGCAGCAATCAGGGGGCGACTAATGAAAAACTGTTTTTT. Residues: CASSNQGATNEKLFF. This chain links TRBV7-2 with TRBJ1-4, with 8 nucleotides matching TRBD1. V lost 5 bases and J lost 2; bases outside the gene matches: 4. There are 15 residues in the CDR3. Germline lookup yields CDR1 SGHTA and CDR2 FQGNSA.

The chain recombines TRBV7-2 with TRBJ1-2, with 7 bases lining up with TRBD1. The germline CDR1 and CDR2 sequences are SGHTA and FQGNSA. V lost 5 bases to trimming and J lost 1 base; unmatched junction nucleotides: 1. CDR3 length: 13 amino acids. The CDR3 loop is CASSRDSNYGYTF. CDR3 bases: TGTGCCAGCAGCCGGGACAGTAACTATGGCTACACCTTC.

The rearrangement links TRBV5-1 to TRBJ1-6, with TRBD1 matching 7 bases. Trimming cost V 4 bases and J 9 bases; bases outside gene matches: 7. Per the germline V gene, CDR1 is SGHRS and CDR2 is YFSETQ. The CDR3 is 14 residues long. The CDR3 nucleotides read TGCGCCAGCAGCGAGACAGGGCGAGGTTCACCCCTCCACTTT. This sequence encodes CASSETGRGSPLHF.

Only a few counts were recorded for this clone. The gene calls are TRBV5-1 and TRBJ1-2; no firm D call. CDR3 size: 12 residues. The V gene's germline CDR1 is SGHRS and CDR2 YFSETQ. Trimming left V 4 bases short and J 8 bases short, with 12 bases between. The DNA for the CDR3 is TGCGCCAGCAGCCCCGACAAGTACGGCTACACCTTC. The encoded protein is CASSPDKYGYTF.

V usage is TRBV3-1 (or the pseudogene TRBV3-2) and J usage is TRBJ2-7, with TRBD2 identical over 12 bases. This CDR3 region has 13 residues. Germline CDR1 and CDR2: LGHDT and YNNKEL (reference sequence). V shed 7 bases, J shed 7 bases, and the junction held 5 bases outside the gene matches. CDR3 DNA: TGTGCCAGCACCCCACTAGCGGGGGGAGAGCAGTACTTC. Translated: CASTPLAGGEQYF.

The gene calls are TRBV11-1 and TRBJ1-1; D is undetermined. This CDR3 has 15 residues. The V end was cut by 5 bases, the J end by 1 base, with 14 bases between. CDR1 SGHAT and CDR2 FQDESV come from the germline V gene (reference sequence). This chain's CDR3 is CASSPGADSNTEAFF. CDR3 in DNA: TGTGCCAGCAGCCCCGGAGCAGACTCGAACACTGAAGCTTTCTTT.

The rearrangement uses TRBV6-1 and TRBJ2-4, with D perhaps TRBD1 (5 bases). The CDR3 has 14 amino acids. V lost 1 base and J 1 base, leaving 5 bases between the germline ends. CDR1 is MNHNS and CDR2 is SASEGT in the germline V gene. The CDR3 region is CASSEEGAKNIQYF. DNA of the CDR3: TGTGCCAGCAGTGAAGAGGGGGCCAAAAACATTCAGTACTTC.

The J gene is TRBJ1-1, the V gene TRBV28; D not certain. The CDR3 contains 13 residues. V lost 4 bases and J lost 7, with 13 bases in between. Germline CDR1 is MDHEN and CDR2 is SYDVKM. The CDR3 nucleotides are TGTGCCAGCAGTTCCCCTACGGGTTTTGAAGCTTTCTTT. It is translated as CASSSPTGFEAFF.

The rearrangement links TRBV7-9 to TRBJ2-7, with 10 nucleotides matching TRBD1. This CDR3 spans 13 amino acids. V lost 5 bases and J lost 4; bases outside the gene matches: 2. Per germline, CDR1 SEHNR and CDR2 FQNEAQ (reference sequence). DNA of the CDR3: TGTGCCAGCAGCGGGGGACAGGGGTACGAGCAGTACTTC. Translation: CASSGGQGYEQYF.

The CDR3 coding sequence is TGCGCCAGCAGCTTCCGGAGAGGAGAGACCGGGGAGCTGTTTTTT. Its protein product is CASSFRRGETGELFF. The J gene is TRBJ2-2, the V gene TRBV4-1; D gene unclear. In germline, CDR1 is MGHRA, CDR2 YSYEKL. The V end was cut by 5 bases, the J end by 5 bases, with 15 bases between. This CDR3 is 15 amino acids long.

The chain couples TRBV9 to TRBJ1-1; a weak D match, TRBD1 (5 bases). CDR1 and CDR2 (germline): SGDLS, YYNGEE. V gave up 4 bases and J gave up 2 bases, with 15 bases separating them. There are 15 residues in the CDR3. In nucleotides, the CDR3 is TGTGCCAGCAGCCCCCAACAGGATGTCAACACTGAAGCTTTCTTT. Its translation: CASSPQQDVNTEAFF.

This clone was seen only once. This rearrangement joins TRBV2 to TRBJ2-1; tentatively, D is TRBD2 (6 bases). This CDR3 comprises 13 residues. The germline V gene has CDR1 SNHLY and CDR2 FYNNEI. Trimming cost V 6 bases and J 9 bases, with 15 bases left between them. CDR3 in amino acids: CASSAWGVGEQFF. The CDR3 DNA follows: TGTGCCAGCAGCGCCTGGGGGGTTGGTGAGCAGTTCTTC.

The J gene is TRBJ1-2, the V gene TRBV7-3; 8 bases are shared with TRBD1. This CDR3 is built from 15 residues. After removal of 5 bases from V and 4 bases from J, the junction contained 9 bases not matched to a gene. Germline-derived CDR1 and CDR2 are SGHTA and FQGTGA. CDR3 sequence (DNA): TGTGCCAGCAGCCGACAGGGGATCTATCTCTATGGCTACACCTTC. It translates to CASSRQGIYLYGYTF.

The rearrangement joins TRBV20-1 to TRBJ2-7, with TRBD2 matching 8 bases. Trimming at V came to 6 bases and at J to 5 bases, leaving 3 bases not matched to a gene. From germline, CDR1 is DFQATT and CDR2 SNEGSKA (reference sequence). The CDR3 is 11 residues long. CDR3 DNA sequence: TGCAGTGCCACGGGGGGGGACGAGCAGTACTTC. Protein sequence: CSATGGDEQYF.

V gene TRBV10-3 combines with J gene TRBJ2-2, with D possibly being TRBD2 (7 bases). The V end was cut by 4 bases, the J end by 4 bases, with 22 bases between. CDR1 and CDR2 from the germline V gene are ENHRY and SYGVKD. The length of the CDR3 is 18 residues. CDR3 bases: TGTGCCATCAGTGGGGTGGAGGGGGGGAGACAGAGCACCGGGGAGCTGTTTTTT. Amino acids: CAISGVEGGRQSTGELFF.

The chain has TRBV5-1 and TRBJ1-1, with a tentative D call TRBD1 (6 bases). From germline, CDR1 is SGHRS and CDR2 YFSETQ. V gave up 7 bases and J gave up 0 bases, with 19 bases separating them. The CDR3 has 16 residues. For the CDR3, the DNA is TGCGCCAGCCAACTGGCGGGGGGCAACATGAACACTGAAGCTTTCTTT. Translation: CASQLAGGNMNTEAFF.

The genes are TRBV2 and TRBJ2-7; D may be TRBD2 (5 bases). Germline V gives CDR1 SNHLY, CDR2 FYNNEI. The CDR3 consists of 15 residues. Trimming took off 4 bases at V and 2 bases at J, with 15 bases between the two ends. CDR3 in amino acids: CASSAAGGITYEQYF. The CDR3 DNA sequence: TGTGCCAGCAGTGCGGCGGGCGGTATAACCTACGAGCAGTACTTC.

This chain joins TRBV5-6 and TRBJ2-3, with D perhaps TRBD1 (6 bases). Trimming stripped 3 bases from V and 1 base from J, with 12 bases between. CDR3 length equals 15 residues. Germline lookup yields CDR1 SGHDT and CDR2 YYEEEE. The DNA for the CDR3 is TGTGCCAGCAGCTCCCCCAACAGGGGCACAGATACGCAGTATTTT. Protein sequence: CASSSPNRGTDTQYF.

V and J are TRBV30 and TRBJ1-5; TRBD1 matches 8 bases. The CDR3 contains 13 residues. V lost 3 bases and J lost 7; bases outside the gene matches: 5. Germline lookup yields CDR1 GTSNPN and CDR2 SVGIG (reference sequence). This CDR3 reads CAWSRTGWQPQHF. The DNA for the CDR3 is TGTGCCTGGAGCCGGACAGGGTGGCAGCCCCAGCATTTT.

CDR3 sequence reads: CASSRPGTSYGYTF. For the CDR3, the DNA is TGTGCCAGCAGTCGACCGGGCACTAGCTATGGCTACACCTTC. The chain links TRBV28 to TRBJ1-2, with no clear D. This CDR3 is 14 amino acids long. Germline-derived CDR1 and CDR2 are MDHEN and SYDVKM. V was trimmed by 5 bases and J by 4 bases, leaving 14 bases between them.

This chain connects TRBV4-2 to TRBJ2-7; 8 bases are shared with TRBD2. The J segment lost 2 bases and the V segment lost 4 bases, leaving 10 bases of the junction unmatched. The germline V gene has CDR1 LGHNA and CDR2 YNFKEQ. The CDR3 is 16 residues long. CDR3 protein: CASSRDGTRGTYEQYF. CDR3 sequence (DNA): TGTGCCAGCAGCCGAGACGGGACTAGAGGTACCTACGAGCAGTACTTC.

The genes are TRBV19 and TRBJ1-5, with a weak D call TRBD1 (5 bases). V was trimmed by 6 bases and J by 4 bases, leaving 25 bases between them. The CDR3 sequence is 18 residues long. Germline V gene data show CDR1 as LNHDA and CDR2 as SQIVND (reference sequence). The CDR3 reads CASSPLNSLRVSNQPQHF. CDR3 nucleotides: TGTGCCAGTAGCCCTTTAAACTCGCTCAGGGTCAGTAATCAGCCCCAGCATTTT.

This rearrangement joins TRBV5-6 to TRBJ1-1, with 8 bases identical to TRBD1. Per germline, CDR1 SGHDT and CDR2 YYEEEE. This CDR3 is 16 amino acids long. Germline trimming cut 4 bases from V and 1 base from J; bases unmatched to any gene: 9. CDR3 DNA: TGTGCCAGCAGCATTACAGGGGGAGATAGGAACACTGAAGCTTTCTTT. Protein product: CASSITGGDRNTEAFF. Filled out from reference TRBV5-6 and TRBJ1-1, the complete variable domain reads DAGVTQSPTHLIKTRGQQVTLRCSPKSGHDTVSWYQQALGQGPQFIFQYYEEEERQRGNFPDRFSGHQFPNYSSELNVNALLLGDSALYLCASSITGGDRNTEAFFGQGTRLTVV.

The rearrangement joins TRBV2 to TRBJ1-6, with a tentative D call TRBD1 (6 bases). The V end was cut by 6 bases, the J end by 4 bases, with 22 bases between. From germline, CDR1 is SNHLY and CDR2 FYNNEI. This CDR3 has 18 residues. CDR3 DNA sequence: TGTGCCAGCAGCCCACAGGGTCCATCCTCCCTTTATAATTCACCCCTCCACTTT. This codes for CASSPQGPSSLYNSPLHF.

The chain couples TRBV11-2 to TRBJ1-2; D ambiguous. This CDR3 spans 15 amino acids. CDR1 and CDR2 from the germline V gene are SGHAT and FQNNGV. V gave up 4 bases and J gave up 2 bases, with 14 bases separating them. The CDR3, as DNA: TGTGCCAGCAGCTCCCCTCGGTCCGGGAACTATGGCTACACCTTC. This translates into CASSSPRSGNYGYTF.

The gene calls are TRBV7-3 and TRBJ2-3; possible D gene TRBD1, 7 bases. Germline V CDR1 and CDR2: SGHTA, FQGTGA. The CDR3 contains 14 residues. V was pared by 5 bases and J by 4 bases, with 13 bases between. The CDR3 sequence is CASSTQGGPDTQYF. CDR3 DNA: TGTGCCAGCAGCACCCAGGGGGGCCCAGATACGCAGTATTTT.